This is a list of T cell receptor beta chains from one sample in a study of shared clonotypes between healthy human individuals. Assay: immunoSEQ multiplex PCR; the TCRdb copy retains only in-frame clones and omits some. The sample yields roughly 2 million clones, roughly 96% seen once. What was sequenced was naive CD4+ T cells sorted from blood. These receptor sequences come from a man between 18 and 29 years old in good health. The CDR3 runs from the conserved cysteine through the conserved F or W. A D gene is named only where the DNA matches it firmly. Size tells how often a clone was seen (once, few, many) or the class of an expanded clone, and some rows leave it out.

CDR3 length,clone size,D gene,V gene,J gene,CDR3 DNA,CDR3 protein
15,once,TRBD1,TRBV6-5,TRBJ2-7,TGTGCCAGCAGTAGGAGACAGGGGACCAACTACGAGCAGTACTTC,CASSRRQGTNYEQYF
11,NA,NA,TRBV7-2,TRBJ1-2,TGTGCCAGCAGTTCCGACAGGGGCTACACCTTC,CASSSDRGYTF
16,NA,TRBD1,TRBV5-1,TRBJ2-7,TGCGCCAGCAGCATCTCCGCCTTGGGACAGGGGGACGAGCAGTACTTC,CASSISALGQGDEQYF
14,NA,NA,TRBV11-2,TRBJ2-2,TGTGCCAGCAGCTTAGATCGGGGCACCGGGGAGCTGTTTTTT,CASSLDRGTGELFF
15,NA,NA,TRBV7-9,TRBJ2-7,TGTGCCAGCAGCTTAGAAGGGGGCGCGGGATACGAGCAGTACTTC,CASSLEGGAGYEQYF
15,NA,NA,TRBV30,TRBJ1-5,TGTGCCTGGAGTCCCGCAGGCGGGGGCAATCAGCCCCAGCATTTT,CAWSPAGGGNQPQHF
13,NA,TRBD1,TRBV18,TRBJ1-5,TGTGCCAGCTCACGGACAGGGGATCAGCCCCAGCATTTT,CASSRTGDQPQHF
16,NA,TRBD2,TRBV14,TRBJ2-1,TGTGCCAGCAGCCATGTTCCCGGGGGGGCCTACAATGAGCAGTTCTTC,CASSHVPGGAYNEQFF
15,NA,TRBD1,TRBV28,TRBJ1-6,TGTGCCAGCATTTACAGGGGTCGGTTTAATTCACCCCTCCACTTT,CASIYRGRFNSPLHF
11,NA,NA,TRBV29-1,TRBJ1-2,TGCAGCGAGCGGACAGACTATGGCTACACCTTC,CSERTDYGYTF
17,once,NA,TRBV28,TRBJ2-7,TGTGCCAGCAGTTTAGCCCGCTGGGGCAGCAATACCTACGAGCAGTACTTC,CASSLARWGSNTYEQYF
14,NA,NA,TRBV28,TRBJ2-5,TGTGCCAGCAGCCCTCCTCCGGGGAGGGAGACCCAGTACTTC,CASSPPPGRETQYF
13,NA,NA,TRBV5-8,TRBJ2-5,TGTGCCAGCTGCGTCCTTTTTGAGGAGACCCAGTACTTC,CASCVLFEETQYF
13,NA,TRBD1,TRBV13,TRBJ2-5,TGTGCCAGCAGCTGGACAGGGGATGGGACCCAGTACTTC,CASSWTGDGTQYF